This T cell receptor (beta chain) was captured by sequencing in a study of regulatory dendritic cells for organ transplantation. Germline CDR1 MGHRA, CDR2 YSYEKL. V lost 0 bases and J 4 bases, leaving 15 bases between the germline ends. The CDR3 runs to 16 residues. The repertoire was sequenced with immunoSEQ multiplex PCR; TCRdb's copy has only in-frame clones and lacks some. This table holds over 20,000 clones, 80% to 90% found once. Study-wide points: Regulatory dendritic cells appeared to expand memory CD8+ clones less than mature ones.

Sorted T cells were CFSE-labeled and cultured less than 6 days with allogeneic regulatory or mature dendritic cells at 1:10. Naive CD45RA+ and memory CD45RO+ CD4+ or CD8+ T cells were FACS-sorted. On this clone: Its antigen is not identified.

The clonotype originates from a human donor in good health. The chain joins TRBV4-1 to TRBJ1-2, with D perhaps TRBD1 (5 bases). The sequenced sample consisted of naive CD4+ T cells from blood cultured with regulatory dendritic cells. Subset here: CD45RA+ naive T cells. CDR3 sequence (DNA): TGCGCCAGCAGCCAAGAGTGGGGCCGCACCATCTATGGCTACACCTTC. Its protein product is CASSQEWGRTIYGYTF.